This T cell receptor beta chain derives from a study of blood T cell repertoires in COVID-19. Study-level background: T cells, B-cell-depleted T cells, or PBMCs provided the cDNA or gDNA that served as material.

CDR1 is SGHTA and CDR2 is FQGNSA in the germline V gene. V shed 1 base and J 6 bases; nucleotides not matched to a gene: 9. This CDR3 spans 16 amino acids. Seattle patients were enrolled during active infection and followed longitudinally. The authors' processing: Cell counts per sample came from amplifying reference gene primers. The repertoire was sequenced with immunoSEQ multiplex PCR; TCRdb's copy has only in-frame clones and lacks some. That table furnishes V, J and clone size, whereas the DNA furnished D and trimming. Seen here are a few hundred thousand clones, 75% to 85% observed once, and the top ten hold around 1.3%.

This TCR came from a woman aged 25 to 45 with COVID-19, enrolled during active disease. Sequenced material: peripheral blood. This chain links TRBV7-2 with TRBJ2-5, with 9 bases aligning to TRBD2. CDR3 residues: CASSLVGSGRVQTQYF. For the CDR3, the DNA is TGTGCCAGCAGCTTAGTAGGTAGCGGGAGAGTACAGACCCAGTACTTC.